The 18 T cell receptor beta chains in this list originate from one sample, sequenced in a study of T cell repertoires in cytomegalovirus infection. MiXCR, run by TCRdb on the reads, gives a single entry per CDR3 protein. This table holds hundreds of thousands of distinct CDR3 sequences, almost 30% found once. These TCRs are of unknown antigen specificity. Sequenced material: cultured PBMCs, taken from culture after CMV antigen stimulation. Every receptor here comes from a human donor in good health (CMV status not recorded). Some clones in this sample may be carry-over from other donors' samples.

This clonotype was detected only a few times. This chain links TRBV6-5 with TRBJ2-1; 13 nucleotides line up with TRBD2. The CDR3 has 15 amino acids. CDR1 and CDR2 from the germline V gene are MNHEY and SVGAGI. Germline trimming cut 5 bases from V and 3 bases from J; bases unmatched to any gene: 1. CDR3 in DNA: TGTGCCAGCAGTGGACTAGCGGGAGACTACAATGAGCAGTTCTTC. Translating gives CASSGLAGDYNEQFF.

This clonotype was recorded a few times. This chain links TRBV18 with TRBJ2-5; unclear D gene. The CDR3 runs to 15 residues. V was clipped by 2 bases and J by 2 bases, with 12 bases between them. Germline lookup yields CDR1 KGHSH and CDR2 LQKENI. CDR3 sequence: CASSPLMADQETQYF. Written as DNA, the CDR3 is TGTGCCAGCTCACCATTGATGGCAGATCAAGAGACCCAGTACTTC.

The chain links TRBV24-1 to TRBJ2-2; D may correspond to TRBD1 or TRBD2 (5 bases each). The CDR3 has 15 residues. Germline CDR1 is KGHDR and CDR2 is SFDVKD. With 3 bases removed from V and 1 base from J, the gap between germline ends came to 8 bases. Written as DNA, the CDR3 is TGTGCCACCAGTGATCCGGGGCGGAACACCGGGGAGCTGTTTTTT. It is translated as CATSDPGRNTGELFF.

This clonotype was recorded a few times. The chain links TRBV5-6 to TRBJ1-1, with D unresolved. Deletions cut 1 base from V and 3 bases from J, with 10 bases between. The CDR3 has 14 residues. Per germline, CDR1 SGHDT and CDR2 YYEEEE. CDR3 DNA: TGTGCCAGCAGCTTGAGTCCTCAGGACACTGAAGCTTTCTTT. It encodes CASSLSPQDTEAFF.

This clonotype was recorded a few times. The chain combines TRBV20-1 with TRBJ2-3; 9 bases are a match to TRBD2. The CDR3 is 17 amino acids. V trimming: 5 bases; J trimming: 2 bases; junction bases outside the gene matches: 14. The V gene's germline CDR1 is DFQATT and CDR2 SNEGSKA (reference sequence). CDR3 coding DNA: TGCAGTGCTCCATCCGGAGGCGGCGGGGGGGCCACAGATACGCAGTATTTT. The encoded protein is CSAPSGGGGGATDTQYF.

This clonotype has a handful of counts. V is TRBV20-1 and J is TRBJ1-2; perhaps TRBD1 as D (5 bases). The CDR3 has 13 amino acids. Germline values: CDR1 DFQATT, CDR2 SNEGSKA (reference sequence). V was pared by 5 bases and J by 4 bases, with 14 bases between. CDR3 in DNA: TGCAGTGCTCCCCGAGCGGACATCTATGGCTACACCTTC. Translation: CSAPRADIYGYTF.

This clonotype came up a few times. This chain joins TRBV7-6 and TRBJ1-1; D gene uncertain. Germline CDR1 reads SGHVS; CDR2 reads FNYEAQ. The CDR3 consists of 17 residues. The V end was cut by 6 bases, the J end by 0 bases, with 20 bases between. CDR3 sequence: CASRYGGRVGMNTEAFF. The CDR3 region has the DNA TGTGCCAGCAGATACGGTGGTCGAGTGGGCATGAACACTGAAGCTTTCTTT.

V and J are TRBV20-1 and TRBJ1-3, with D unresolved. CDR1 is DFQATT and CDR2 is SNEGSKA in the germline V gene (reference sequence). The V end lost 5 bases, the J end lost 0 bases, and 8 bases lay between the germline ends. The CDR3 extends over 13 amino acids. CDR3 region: CSALAISGNTIYF. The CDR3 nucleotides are TGCAGTGCTCTCGCCATCTCTGGAAACACCATATATTTT.

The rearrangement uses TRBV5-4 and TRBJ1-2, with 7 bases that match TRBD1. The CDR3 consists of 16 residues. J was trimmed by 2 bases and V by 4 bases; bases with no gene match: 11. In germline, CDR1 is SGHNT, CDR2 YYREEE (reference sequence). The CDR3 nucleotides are TGTGCCAGCAGCCCTGGGACAGAAGGGGCGAACTATGGCTACACCTTC. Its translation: CASSPGTEGANYGYTF.

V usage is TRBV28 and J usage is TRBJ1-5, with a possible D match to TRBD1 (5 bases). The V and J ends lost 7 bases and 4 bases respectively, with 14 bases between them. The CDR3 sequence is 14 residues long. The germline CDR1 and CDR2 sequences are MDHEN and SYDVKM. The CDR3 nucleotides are TGTGCCAGCACCAGGGATGGGGTAAATCAGCCCCAGCATTTT. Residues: CASTRDGVNQPQHF.

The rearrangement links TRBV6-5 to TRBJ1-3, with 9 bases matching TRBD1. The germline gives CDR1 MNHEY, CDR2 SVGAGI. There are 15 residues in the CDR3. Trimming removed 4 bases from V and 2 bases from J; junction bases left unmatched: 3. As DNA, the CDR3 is TGTGCCAGCAGTTCCGGGACAGGGACTGGAAACACCATATATTTT. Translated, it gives CASSSGTGTGNTIYF.

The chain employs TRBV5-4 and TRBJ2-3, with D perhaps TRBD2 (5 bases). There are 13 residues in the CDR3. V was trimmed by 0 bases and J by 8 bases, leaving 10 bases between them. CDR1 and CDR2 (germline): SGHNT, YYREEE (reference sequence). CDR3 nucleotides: TGTGCCAGCAGCTTGGCGGGGTCAAGTACGCAGTATTTT. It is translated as CASSLAGSSTQYF.

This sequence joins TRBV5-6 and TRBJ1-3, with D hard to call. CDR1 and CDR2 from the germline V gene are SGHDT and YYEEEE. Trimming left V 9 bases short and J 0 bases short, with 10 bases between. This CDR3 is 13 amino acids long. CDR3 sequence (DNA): TGTGCCACTTCGTTGGGCTCTGGAAACACCATATATTTT. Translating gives CATSLGSGNTIYF. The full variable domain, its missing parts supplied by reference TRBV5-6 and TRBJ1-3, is DAGVTQSPTHLIKTRGQQVTLRCSPKSGHDTVSWYQQALGQGPQFIFQYYEEEERQRGNFPDRFSGHQFPNYSSELNVNALLLGDSALYLCATSLGSGNTIYFGEGSWLTVV.

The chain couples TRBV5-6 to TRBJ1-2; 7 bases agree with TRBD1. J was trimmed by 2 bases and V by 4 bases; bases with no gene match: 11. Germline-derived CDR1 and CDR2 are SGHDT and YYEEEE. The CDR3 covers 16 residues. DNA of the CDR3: TGTGCCAGCAGCCATCTCAGGGGACAGATGAACTATGGCTACACCTTC. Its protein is CASSHLRGQMNYGYTF.

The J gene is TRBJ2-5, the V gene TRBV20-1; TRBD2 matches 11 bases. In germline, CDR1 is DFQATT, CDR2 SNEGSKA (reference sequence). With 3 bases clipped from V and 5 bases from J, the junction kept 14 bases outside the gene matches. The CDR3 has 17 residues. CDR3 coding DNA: TGCAGTGCTAGGAAGGCCCAGCTGACTAGCGGGACGGAGACCCAGTACTTC. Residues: CSARKAQLTSGTETQYF.

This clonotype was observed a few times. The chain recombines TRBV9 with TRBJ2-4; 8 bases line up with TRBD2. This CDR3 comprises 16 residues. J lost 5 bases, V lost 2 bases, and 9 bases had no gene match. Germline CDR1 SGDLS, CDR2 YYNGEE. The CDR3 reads CASSVSDGGAENIQYF. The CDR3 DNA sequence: TGTGCCAGCAGCGTTAGTGACGGGGGGGCCGAAAACATTCAGTACTTC.

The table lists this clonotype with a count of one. CDR3 coding DNA: TGTGCCAGCAGCTTAGGGGAGGGACAGGACGCTGATGGCTACACCTTC. Protein sequence: CASSLGEGQDADGYTF. The chain couples TRBV7-9 to TRBJ1-2; TRBD1 matches 8 bases. With 1 base clipped from V and 6 bases from J, the junction kept 10 bases outside the gene matches. This CDR3 contains 16 residues. Germline CDR1 is SEHNR and CDR2 is FQNEAQ (reference sequence).

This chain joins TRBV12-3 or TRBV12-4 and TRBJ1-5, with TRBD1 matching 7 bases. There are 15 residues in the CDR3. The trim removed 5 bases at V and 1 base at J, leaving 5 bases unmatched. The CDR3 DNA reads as TGTGCCAGCAGTCCCAGGGGGGTCAGCAATCAGCCCCAGCATTTT. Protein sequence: CASSPRGVSNQPQHF.